The 9 T cell receptor beta chains reported below all come from one sample, sequenced in a study of T cell changes during pregnancy in multiple sclerosis. Libraries were prepared by immunoSEQ multiplex PCR; TCRdb keeps only in-frame clonotypes and omits some of them. The sample carries about 77,000 clones, over 75% recorded once. Here the sequenced sample was peripheral blood, taken before pregnancy. These receptors were obtained from a female donor with multiple sclerosis, enrolled in a pregnancy study.

This chain joins TRBV28 and TRBJ2-1; weak D call: TRBD2 (6 bases). CDR1 and CDR2 from the germline V gene are MDHEN and SYDVKM. The CDR3 runs to 15 residues. Deletions cut 8 bases from V and 7 bases from J, with 21 bases between. The CDR3 is CASASSVRFRNEQFF. The CDR3 DNA reads TGTGCCAGCGCCTCTAGCGTGAGGTTTCGAAATGAGCAGTTCTTC.

This clone was observed a single time. V and J are TRBV5-1 and TRBJ2-1; D is undetermined. Trimming took 5 bases from V and 7 from J, leaving 7 bases between them. The CDR3 is 11 amino acids. Germline lookup yields CDR1 SGHRS and CDR2 YFSETQ. The CDR3 nucleotides are TGCGCCAGCAGGTTCCGGAATGAGCAGTTCTTC. Its protein product is CASRFRNEQFF.

V usage is TRBV7-2 and J usage is TRBJ2-7; the match to TRBD1 covers 7 bases. The CDR3 is 16 amino acids. After removal of 1 base from V and 0 bases from J, the junction contained 6 bases not matched to a gene. From germline, CDR1 is SGHTA and CDR2 FQGNSA. As DNA, the CDR3 is TGTGCCAGCAGCTTAGATGGGACAGTCATCTCCTACGAGCAGTACTTC. It encodes CASSLDGTVISYEQYF.

The rearrangement uses TRBV2 and TRBJ2-5; 9 bases align to TRBD1. Germline V gives CDR1 SNHLY, CDR2 FYNNEI. V lost 6 bases and J lost 3; bases outside the gene matches: 2. The CDR3 length is 13 residues. DNA of the CDR3: TGTGCCAGCAGCCGGGACAGGGAAGAGACCCAGTACTTC. It specifies CASSRDREETQYF.

V gene TRBV5-4 combines with J gene TRBJ2-7; 8 positions match TRBD2. The CDR3 totals 20 residues. Germline values: CDR1 SGHNT, CDR2 YYREEE (reference sequence). V dropped 3 bases and J dropped 9; count of bases not matched to a gene: 29. The CDR3: CASSYGGRGGTYKMGRGQYF. The DNA of the CDR3 is TGTGCCAGCAGCTACGGGGGACGGGGGGGGACTTATAAAATGGGCCGTGGGCAGTACTTC.

The chain links TRBV5-6 to TRBJ1-2, with 7 bases fitting TRBD1. Unmatched junction bases numbered 11, after V lost 4 bases and J lost 5 bases. CDR1 and CDR2 (germline): SGHDT, YYEEEE. The CDR3 has 15 residues. CDR3 residues: CASSAGPGQTYGYTF. In nucleotides, the CDR3 is TGTGCCAGCAGCGCCGGCCCGGGACAGACTTATGGCTACACCTTC.

The chain combines TRBV6-5 with TRBJ2-1; 10 bases are a match to TRBD1. V shed 4 bases and J 12 bases; nucleotides not matched to a gene: 12. CDR1 and CDR2 (germline): MNHEY, SVGAGI. This CDR3 has 15 residues. Here the CDR3 reads CASSSSGTGVLGQFF. For the CDR3, the DNA is TGTGCCAGCAGTTCCAGTGGGACAGGGGTTTTGGGGCAGTTCTTC.

V and J are TRBV2 and TRBJ1-2; 7 bases are shared with TRBD1. Germline trimming cut 8 bases from V and 8 bases from J; bases unmatched to any gene: 17. Looked up from germline, CDR1 is SNHLY and CDR2 is FYNNEI. This CDR3 region has 15 residues. The CDR3 DNA is TGTGCCAGCGACAATAGACAGGGAATTCCAGGGGGCTACACCTTC. The encoded protein is CASDNRQGIPGGYTF.

The V call is TRBV14, the J call TRBJ1-1; D unresolved. Germline CDR1 reads SGHDN; CDR2 reads FVKESK. V lost 0 bases and J lost 6, with 17 bases in between. The CDR3 contains 16 residues. CDR3 nucleotide sequence: TGTGCCAGCAGCCAAGATGAGCGGAAGGACGCCTCTGAAGCTTTCTTT. Encoded protein: CASSQDERKDASEAFF.